The 15 T cell receptor beta chains below come from one sample, sequenced in a study of blood T cell repertoires in COVID-19. Clones were sequenced by immunoSEQ multiplex PCR, and TCRdb holds only the in-frame ones, with some missing. The sample yields under 400,000 clones, approximately 88% seen once. Material for sequencing was peripheral blood. These receptors were collected from a woman younger than 45 with COVID-19, enrolled during active disease.

The chain couples TRBV4-1 to TRBJ1-5, with 7 bases fitting TRBD1. Germline V gives CDR1 MGHRA, CDR2 YSYEKL. The CDR3 consists of 15 residues. V dropped 2 bases and J dropped 4; count of bases not matched to a gene: 5. In DNA form, the CDR3 reads TGCGCCAGCAGCCAAAAGGGGGCCGATAATCAGCCCCAGCATTTT. It codes for CASSQKGADNQPQHF.

This rearrangement joins TRBV19 to TRBJ1-5; TRBD1 might be the D (6 bases). Trimming took off 5 bases at V and 6 bases at J, with 17 bases between the two ends. This CDR3 is 15 amino acids long. Germline values: CDR1 LNHDA, CDR2 SQIVND (reference sequence). CDR3 in amino acids: CASSWGGGPIQPQHF. Written as DNA, the CDR3 is TGTGCCAGTAGTTGGGGAGGGGGGCCTATTCAGCCCCAGCATTTT.

This clone was recorded only once. The chain carries TRBV7-9 and TRBJ2-5, with TRBD2 matching 14 bases. The V and J ends lost 5 bases and 5 bases, in that order; junction bases with no gene match: 7. The germline V gene has CDR1 SEHNR and CDR2 FQNEAQ (reference sequence). The CDR3 totals 16 residues. CDR3 sequence: CASSRLAGGILETQYF. As DNA, the CDR3 is TGTGCCAGCAGCAGACTAGCGGGGGGGATTTTGGAGACCCAGTACTTC. The whole variable domain, filled in from reference TRBV7-9 and TRBJ2-5, reads DTGVSQNPRHKITKRGQNVTFRCDPISEHNRLYWYRQTLGQGPEFLTYFQNEAQLEKSRLLSDRFSAERPKGSFSTLEIQRTEQGDSAMYLCASSRLAGGILETQYFGPGTRLLVL.

The chain uses TRBV28 and TRBJ1-3; 9 bases map to TRBD1. Per germline, CDR1 MDHEN and CDR2 SYDVKM. Unmatched junction bases numbered 7, after V lost 1 base and J lost 3 bases. CDR3 length: 17 residues. The CDR3 DNA follows: TGTGCCAGCAGTTTATTCGGGACAGGGTATGGTGGAAACACCATATATTTT. Translated: CASSLFGTGYGGNTIYF.

The V gene is TRBV2, the J gene TRBJ1-5; a possible D gene is TRBD1 (6 bases). The CDR3 totals 13 residues. Germline V lookup: CDR1 SNHLY, CDR2 FYNNEI. V was cut by 7 bases and J by 6 bases, with 13 bases left in between. CDR3 in DNA: TGTGCCAGCACCGAACAGGGTGGTCAGCCCCAGCATTTT. This encodes CASTEQGGQPQHF.

This rearrangement joins TRBV5-1 to TRBJ2-7, with 9 bases lining up with TRBD2. Germline V gene data show CDR1 as SGHRS and CDR2 as YFSETQ. The CDR3 is made up of 15 amino acids. J was trimmed by 7 bases and V by 4 bases; bases with no gene match: 12. The CDR3 loop is CASSLAGRLGGEQYF. CDR3 sequence (DNA): TGCGCCAGCAGCCTAGCGGGGAGGCTTGGTGGTGAGCAGTACTTC.

The rearrangement uses TRBV4-1 and TRBJ1-4; unclear D gene. Trimming removed 2 bases from V and 0 bases from J, with 10 bases in between. This CDR3 is built from 16 residues. Germline V gene lookup returns CDR1 MGHRA and CDR2 YSYEKL. DNA for the CDR3: TGCGCCAGCAGCCAATCCCCCCGCGCAACTAATGAAAAACTGTTTTTT. This gives the protein CASSQSPRATNEKLFF.

This sequence joins TRBV6-1 and TRBJ1-1; tentative D call: TRBD1 (5 bases). V lost 3 bases, J lost 2 bases, and 16 bases lay in between. Germline lookup yields CDR1 MNHNS and CDR2 SASEGT. This CDR3 is built from 16 residues. The DNA for the CDR3 is TGTGCCAGCAGTGAGCACCCGCAGGGAGGTAACACTGAAGCTTTCTTT. Translated, it gives CASSEHPQGGNTEAFF.

The chain carries TRBV2 and TRBJ2-3, with 15 bases fitting TRBD2. CDR1 is SNHLY and CDR2 is FYNNEI in the germline V gene. Germline trimming cut 6 bases from V and 0 bases from J; bases unmatched to any gene: 7. The CDR3 covers 18 residues. The CDR3 spells CASRGLAGGSSSTDTQYF. The DNA of the CDR3 is TGTGCCAGCAGGGGACTAGCGGGGGGATCGTCTAGCACAGATACGCAGTATTTT.

The rearrangement uses TRBV5-1 and TRBJ2-3, with 9 bases fitting TRBD1. After removal of 0 bases from V and 14 bases from J, the junction contained 10 bases not matched to a gene. CDR3 length: 14 amino acids. Germline lookup yields CDR1 SGHRS and CDR2 YFSETQ. The CDR3 sequence is CASSLGGGTGPSYF. CDR3 bases: TGCGCCAGCAGCTTGGGGGGCGGGACAGGGCCGTCGTATTTT.

This clone has a single count. The gene calls are TRBV27 and TRBJ1-1, with TRBD1 identical over 8 bases. Looked up from germline, CDR1 is MNHEY and CDR2 is SMNVEV (reference sequence). The CDR3 is 14 amino acids. The V gene end was trimmed by 5 bases and the J gene end by 5 bases; junction bases not matched to a gene: 7. The CDR3 region is CASSHGNRGTEAFF. DNA of the CDR3: TGTGCCAGCAGTCACGGAAACAGGGGGACTGAAGCTTTCTTT.

J is TRBJ2-5 and V is TRBV5-4; 9 positions agree with TRBD1. The trim removed 4 bases at V and 3 bases at J, leaving 4 bases unmatched. The CDR3 sequence is 14 residues long. The germline V gene encodes CDR1 SGHNT and CDR2 YYREEE (reference sequence). CDR3 sequence reads: CASSTGTGKETQYF. CDR3 coding DNA: TGTGCCAGCAGCACTGGGACAGGGAAAGAGACCCAGTACTTC. Drawing the rest from reference TRBV5-4 and TRBJ2-5, the complete variable domain is ETGVTQSPTHLIKTRGQQVTLRCSSQSGHNTVSWYQQALGQGPQFIFQYYREEENGRGNFPPRFSGLQFPNYSSELNVNALELDDSALYLCASSTGTGKETQYFGPGTRLLVL.

The chain joins TRBV6-5 to TRBJ2-3, with 10 bases matching TRBD2. Trimming at V came to 4 bases and at J to 1 base, leaving 5 bases not matched to a gene. The CDR3 extends over 16 amino acids. Germline V gene sequence: CDR1 MNHEY, CDR2 SVGAGI. Written as DNA, the CDR3 is TGTGCCAGCAGTTCCCCAGCGGGGGGGGGCACAGATACGCAGTATTTT. Protein: CASSSPAGGGTDTQYF.

This CDR3 is CARCQSQTQYF. The CDR3 DNA reads as TGTGCCAGATGCCAGTCACAGACCCAGTACTTC. V gene TRBV28 combines with J gene TRBJ2-5; D gene uncertain. The CDR3 sequence is 11 residues long. The germline gives CDR1 MDHEN, CDR2 SYDVKM. V lost 9 bases and J lost 6, with 11 bases in between.

CDR3 loop: CASSLKGAAAYGYTF. CDR3 coding DNA: TGTGCCAGCAGCTTAAAAGGCGCGGCAGCCTATGGCTACACCTTC. V usage is TRBV5-4 and J usage is TRBJ1-2; D is ambiguous. This CDR3 region has 15 residues. Trimming cost V 2 bases and J 4 bases, with 15 bases left between them. Germline V CDR1 and CDR2: SGHNT, YYREEE (reference sequence).